What follows is one T cell receptor beta chain and its context. This sample is drawn from a study of cytomegalovirus exposure and HLA in healthy donors. This CDR3 is 15 amino acids long. V lost 7 bases to trimming and J lost 5 bases; unmatched junction nucleotides: 9. CDR1 is MNHNY and CDR2 is SVGAGI in the germline V gene (reference sequence). Generated by immunoSEQ multiplex PCR, the TCRdb table keeps only in-frame clones and is missing some. The sample holds over 200,000 clones, around 86% seen once. The chain carries TRBV6-6 and TRBJ2-7; 12 bases line up with TRBD2. The TCR comes from a woman under 30 in good health and CMV-seropositive. The specimen was PBMCs. CDR3 DNA: TGTGCCAGCACCTTGACTAGCGGGAGAGCCGACGAGCAGTACTTC. Protein sequence: CASTLTSGRADEQYF.